This T cell receptor (beta chain) was documented in a study of cytomegalovirus exposure and HLA in healthy donors. V was shortened by 4 bases and J by 0 bases, with 19 bases between the two germline ends. In germline, CDR1 is LNHNV, CDR2 YYDKDF (reference sequence). CDR3 length: 18 amino acids. Findings and limits, study-wide: In presence/absence analyses, roughly uniform sequencing depth across donors was assumed. The study labeled about 160 TCR beta chains cytomegalovirus-associated.

Note on this clone: Its antigen remains unidentified.

PCR employed 60 Vbeta and 13 Jbeta primers. Only in-frame clones appear in the TCRdb table, and some are missing; sequencing was by immunoSEQ multiplex PCR. The table shows about 67,000 clones, with 80% to 90% occurring only once. The chain employs TRBV15 and TRBJ2-1, with a possible D match to TRBD2 (5 bases). This TCR was sampled from a woman between 25 and 40 years old in good health and CMV-seropositive. The sample comprised PBMCs. The CDR3 DNA is TGTGCCACCAGCACTATGCCGGTTAGCGCGAGCTCCTACAATGAGCAGTTCTTC. Encoded protein: CATSTMPVSASSYNEQFF.